This TCR beta chain was identified in a study of blood T cells in healthy people across ages (dated by TCRdb to about 2015). With regard to the full study: Template switching captured roughly one uniquely barcoded TCR beta cDNA molecule per two T cells in model experiments. Two additional independent replicas of 1 million unique cDNA reads from the same blood draw were analyzed for two donors (one aged 18 to 30 and one aged 80 or older). To avoid experimental bias, donors of different ages were distributed randomly across sequencing lanes. Donors were grouped into four age groups: young (average about 15 years), middle-aged (39), aged (around 60) and long-lived (about 82). Age-related changes in TCR beta repertoire diversity were measured in the study by deep sequencing normalized with unique cDNA molecular identifiers. Paper-wide results and their limitations: Donor CMV infection status was unknown, potentially confounding age-related changes in expanded clonotypes. The percentage of naive T cells measured by flow cytometry correlated strongly with observed TCR beta diversity. Conclusive comparison of naive and antigen-experienced compartments was prevented by the profiling of bulk unsorted PBMCs. Estimates of total diversity from one million sequenced T cells were regarded as lower bounds and underestimates. Observed TCR beta diversity per million T cells fell roughly linearly with age, and a significant reduction was already apparent by age around 40. Compared with the aged group, more naive CD4+ T cells, fewer expanded clones and increased TCR diversity were shown by the long-lived group, suggesting age selection.

Donors were 39 systemically healthy Caucasian individuals from Russia aged roughly 6 to 90 years. Ten milliliters of peripheral blood were drawn from each donor into EDTA-treated Vacutainer tubes. PBMCs were isolated by Ficoll-Paque density-gradient centrifugation, with at least 7 million obtained per sample. Total RNA was extracted from PBMCs with Trizol reagent, with at least 5.5 micrograms obtained per sample. Naive CD45RAhigh/CD27high T cell percentages were measured by flow cytometry on a PBMC aliquot from every donor. Library preparation used 5' RACE. Sequencing was performed on an Illumina HiSeq 2500. A second PCR of roughly 7 to 12 cycles was run with a J-beta primer mix and a sample-barcoded 5' primer. Each TCR beta cDNA molecule received a unique molecular identifier from a template-switch 5' adaptor carrying 12 random nucleotides. Each sample yielded at least 2.5 million CDR3-containing paired-end reads. The Mint cDNA synthesis kit, primed by a TRBC-specific oligonucleotide, was used to synthesize first-strand cDNA from all RNA. After uracil-DNA glycosylase treatment, a first 18-cycle PCR used universal primers M1SS and BC2_uni_R on all cDNA. Processing in the source paper ran as follows. Each sample was normalized by randomly selecting 1 million high-quality reads, each carrying a distinct molecular identifier. Reads sharing molecular identifiers were discarded rather than binned into consensus sequences. MiTCR, set to a Q25 quality threshold and the strictest error-elimination algorithm, was used for CDR3 identification, clonotype clustering and error correction. Lower-bound total TCR beta diversity was estimated with a nonparametric unseen species model using Euler transformation. Starting from the raw public reads, TCRdb applied fastp trimming at Q25, assembled clones with MiXCR and retained in-frame beta chains. Identical CDR3 proteins give one entry, which carries the most common genes and DNA. TCRdb's processing, not the authors' own work, is the source of the V and J calls. In all, the sample holds fewer than 950,000 distinct CDR3 sequences, and about 37% of those were seen once. The biggest ten clones account for 10% to 15% of the sample.

This clonotype was counted at least ten times. Its antigen has not been determined. No much larger clone exists at a distance of one base, and base qualities are not known. Measured from the cysteine to the phenylalanine, the CDR3 is 16 residues long. The retained sequence is limited to the CDR3, 48 bases, with the frame set at the first base. After removal of 5 bases from V and 2 bases from J, the junction retains 9 bases not matched to a gene. CDR1 and CDR2, looked up from the germline V gene, are MDHEN and SYDVKM. The source material was blood. The chain uses TRBV28 and TRBJ2-5; 9 bases in the middle match TRBD1. This receptor was identified in a man between 18 and 35 years old in good health. Read as DNA, the sequence is TGTGCCAGCAGTGCCCCGGGACAGGGAAGACAAGAGACCCAGTACTTC. Translated, this gives CASSAPGQGRQETQYF.